This T cell receptor beta chain is drawn from a study of metastatic and nonmetastatic thyroid tumors. A few counts support this clone. No antigen is known for it. This could be a read error, since a much larger clone is one nucleotide away. Thyroid surgery took place with no prior treatment in any patient. TCRdb re-called the PCR reads via MiXCR. The sample lists over 30,000 clones, approximately 19% seen once, with about 13% in the top ten. Findings and caveats of the study: Significantly greater TCR beta diversity was reportedly found in malignant thyroid tumors than in benign nodules (in blood and tumor).

The CDR3 sequence is 15 residues long. Looked up from germline, CDR1 is ENHRY and CDR2 is SYGVKD. Losses at the gene ends were 7 bases for V and 2 bases for J; bases not matched to a gene: 8. The sample taken for sequencing was tumor tissue. This rearrangement joins TRBV10-3 to TRBJ1-1; 9 nucleotides match TRBD1. The TCR sequence derives from a female donor with papillary thyroid cancer or a benign thyroid nodule (not recorded which). Some clones in this sample may be carry-over from other donors' samples. CDR3 sequence (DNA): TGTGCCATCATCTCCGGGGACAGGGTAAACACTGAAGCTTTCTTT. This sequence encodes CAIISGDRVNTEAFF.